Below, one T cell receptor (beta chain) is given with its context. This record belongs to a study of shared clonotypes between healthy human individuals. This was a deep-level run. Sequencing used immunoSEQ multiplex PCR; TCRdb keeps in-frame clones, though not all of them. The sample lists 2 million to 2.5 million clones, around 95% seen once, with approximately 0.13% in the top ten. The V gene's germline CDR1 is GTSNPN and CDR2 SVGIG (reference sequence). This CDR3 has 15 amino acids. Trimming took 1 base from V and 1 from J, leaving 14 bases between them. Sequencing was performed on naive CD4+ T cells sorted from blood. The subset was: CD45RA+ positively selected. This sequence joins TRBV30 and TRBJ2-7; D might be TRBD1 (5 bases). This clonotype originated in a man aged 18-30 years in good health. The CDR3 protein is CAWSDWGRDSYEQYF. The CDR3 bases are TGTGCCTGGAGTGACTGGGGCAGGGATTCCTACGAGCAGTACTTC.